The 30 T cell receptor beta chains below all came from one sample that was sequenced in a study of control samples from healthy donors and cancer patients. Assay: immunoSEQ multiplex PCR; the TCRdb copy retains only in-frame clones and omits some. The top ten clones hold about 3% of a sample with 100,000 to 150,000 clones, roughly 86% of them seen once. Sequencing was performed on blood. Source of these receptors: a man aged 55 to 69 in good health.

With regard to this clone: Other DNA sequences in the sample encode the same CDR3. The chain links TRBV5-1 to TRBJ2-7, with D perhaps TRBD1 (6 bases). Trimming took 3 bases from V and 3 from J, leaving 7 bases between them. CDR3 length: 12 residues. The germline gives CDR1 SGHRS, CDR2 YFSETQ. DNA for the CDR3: TGCGCCAGCAGCTCACAGGGCTACGAGCAGTACTTC. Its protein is CASSSQGYEQYF.

The CDR3 coding sequence is TGTGCCAGCAGTTACTCAGGGCAGAACTATGGCTACACCTTC. As protein: CASSYSGQNYGYTF. This chain connects TRBV6-5 to TRBJ1-2; D not resolved. This CDR3 has 14 residues. Germline V CDR1 and CDR2: MNHEY, SVGAGI. Between the trimmed V and J ends, which lost 0 bases and 2 bases, there was a span of 7 bases.

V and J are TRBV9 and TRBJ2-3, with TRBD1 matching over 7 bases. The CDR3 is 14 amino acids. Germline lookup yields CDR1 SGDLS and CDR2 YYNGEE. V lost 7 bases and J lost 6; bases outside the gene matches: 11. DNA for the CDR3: TGTGCCAGCGGAGCCAATACAGGGGCGGATACGCAGTATTTT. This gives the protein CASGANTGADTQYF.

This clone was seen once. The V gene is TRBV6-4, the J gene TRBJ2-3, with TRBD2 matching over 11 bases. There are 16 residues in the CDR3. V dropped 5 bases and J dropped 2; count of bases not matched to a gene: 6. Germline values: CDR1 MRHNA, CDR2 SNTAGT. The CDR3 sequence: CASSQASGGSTDTQYF. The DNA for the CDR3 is TGTGCCAGCAGTCAAGCTAGCGGGGGGTCCACAGATACGCAGTATTTT.

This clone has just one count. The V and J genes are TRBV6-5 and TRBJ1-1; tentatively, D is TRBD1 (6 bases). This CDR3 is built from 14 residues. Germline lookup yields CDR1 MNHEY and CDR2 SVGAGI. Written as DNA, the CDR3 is TGTGAGCCTTCCAACCCAGGGGAGAACACTGAAGCTTTCTTT. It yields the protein CEPSNPGENTEAFF.

CDR3 loop: CASSSTLLAGNTGELFF. For the CDR3, the DNA is TGTGCCAGCAGCTCCACCCTCCTAGCGGGGAACACCGGGGAGCTGTTTTTT. The rearrangement uses TRBV7-9 and TRBJ2-2; 8 bases match TRBD2. The CDR3 totals 17 residues. Unmatched junction bases numbered 8, after V lost 4 bases and J lost 1 base. Per germline, CDR1 SEHNR and CDR2 FQNEAQ (reference sequence).

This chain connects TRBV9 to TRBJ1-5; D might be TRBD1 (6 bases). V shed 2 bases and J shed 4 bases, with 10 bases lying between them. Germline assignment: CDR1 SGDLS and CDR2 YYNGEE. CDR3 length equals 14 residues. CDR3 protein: CASSVGHGNQPQHF. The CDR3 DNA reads TGTGCCAGCAGCGTGGGACACGGGAATCAGCCCCAGCATTTT.

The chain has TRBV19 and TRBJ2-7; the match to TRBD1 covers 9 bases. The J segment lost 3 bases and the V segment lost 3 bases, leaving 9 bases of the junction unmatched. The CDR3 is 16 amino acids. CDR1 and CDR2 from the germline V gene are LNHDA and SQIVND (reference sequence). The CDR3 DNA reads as TGTGCCAGTAGTATTTTAGGGACAGGGAGAATCTACGAGCAGTACTTC. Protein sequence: CASSILGTGRIYEQYF.

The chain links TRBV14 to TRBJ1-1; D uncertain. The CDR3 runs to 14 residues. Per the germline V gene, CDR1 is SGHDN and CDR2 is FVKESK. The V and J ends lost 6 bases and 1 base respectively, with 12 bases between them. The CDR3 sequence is CASREVLSNTEAFF. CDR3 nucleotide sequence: TGTGCCAGCAGGGAGGTACTGTCGAACACTGAAGCTTTCTTT.

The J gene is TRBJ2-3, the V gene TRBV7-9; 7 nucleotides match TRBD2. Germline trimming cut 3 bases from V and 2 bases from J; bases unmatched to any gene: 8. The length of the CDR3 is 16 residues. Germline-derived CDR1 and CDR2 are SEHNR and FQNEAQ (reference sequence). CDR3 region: CASSLASGGNTDTQYF. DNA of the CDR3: TGTGCCAGCAGCTTGGCGTCGGGGGGAAACACAGATACGCAGTATTTT.

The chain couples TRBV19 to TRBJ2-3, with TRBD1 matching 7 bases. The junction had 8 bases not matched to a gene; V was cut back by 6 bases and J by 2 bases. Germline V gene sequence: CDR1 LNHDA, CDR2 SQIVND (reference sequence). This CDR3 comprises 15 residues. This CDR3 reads CASSGTELNTDTQYF. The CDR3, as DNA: TGTGCCAGTAGCGGGACAGAACTGAACACAGATACGCAGTATTTT.

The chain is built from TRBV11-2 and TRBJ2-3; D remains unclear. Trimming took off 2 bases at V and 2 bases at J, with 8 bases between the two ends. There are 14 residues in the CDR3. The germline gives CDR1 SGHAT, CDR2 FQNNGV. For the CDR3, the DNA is TGTGCCAGCAGCTTAAATAGACTCACAGATACGCAGTATTTT. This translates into CASSLNRLTDTQYF.

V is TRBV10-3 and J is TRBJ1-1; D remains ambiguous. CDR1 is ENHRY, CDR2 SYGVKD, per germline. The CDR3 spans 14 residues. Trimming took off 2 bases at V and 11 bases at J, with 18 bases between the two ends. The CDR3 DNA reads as TGTGCCATCAGTGAGCAGGTGGAGAGATCCGTGGCTTTCTTT. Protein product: CAISEQVERSVAFF.

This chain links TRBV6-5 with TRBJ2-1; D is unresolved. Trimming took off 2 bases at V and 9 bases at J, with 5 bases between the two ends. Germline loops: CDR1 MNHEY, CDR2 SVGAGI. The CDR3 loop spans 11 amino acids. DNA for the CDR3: TGTGCCAGCAGTTACGTATTTGAGCAGTTCTTC. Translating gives CASSYVFEQFF.

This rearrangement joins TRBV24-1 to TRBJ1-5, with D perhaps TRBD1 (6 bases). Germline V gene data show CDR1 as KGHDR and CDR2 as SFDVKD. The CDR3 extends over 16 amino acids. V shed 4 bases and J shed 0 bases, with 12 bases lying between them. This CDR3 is CATSDHTGPSNQPQHF. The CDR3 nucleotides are TGTGCCACCAGTGACCACACAGGGCCTAGCAATCAGCCCCAGCATTTT.

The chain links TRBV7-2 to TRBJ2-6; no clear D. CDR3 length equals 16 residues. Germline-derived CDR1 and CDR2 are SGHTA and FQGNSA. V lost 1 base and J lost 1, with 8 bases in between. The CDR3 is CASSLVSISGANVLTF. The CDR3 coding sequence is TGTGCCAGCAGCTTAGTTTCCATATCTGGGGCCAACGTCCTGACTTTC.

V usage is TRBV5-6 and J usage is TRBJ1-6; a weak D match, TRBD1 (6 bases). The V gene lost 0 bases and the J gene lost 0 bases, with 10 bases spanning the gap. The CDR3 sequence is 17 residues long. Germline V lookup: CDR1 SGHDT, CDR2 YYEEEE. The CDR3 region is CASSLGTGSSYNSPLHF. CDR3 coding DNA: TGTGCCAGCAGCTTGGGTACAGGGAGCTCCTATAATTCACCCCTCCACTTT.

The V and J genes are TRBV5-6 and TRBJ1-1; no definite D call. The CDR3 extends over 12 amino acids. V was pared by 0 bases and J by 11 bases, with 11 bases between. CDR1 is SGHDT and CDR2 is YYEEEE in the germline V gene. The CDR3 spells CASSLGRVGAFF. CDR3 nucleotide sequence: TGTGCCAGCAGCTTGGGTCGGGTGGGGGCTTTCTTT. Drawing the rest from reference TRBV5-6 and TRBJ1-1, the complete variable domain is DAGVTQSPTHLIKTRGQQVTLRCSPKSGHDTVSWYQQALGQGPQFIFQYYEEEERQRGNFPDRFSGHQFPNYSSELNVNALLLGDSALYLCASSLGRVGAFFGQGTRLTVV.

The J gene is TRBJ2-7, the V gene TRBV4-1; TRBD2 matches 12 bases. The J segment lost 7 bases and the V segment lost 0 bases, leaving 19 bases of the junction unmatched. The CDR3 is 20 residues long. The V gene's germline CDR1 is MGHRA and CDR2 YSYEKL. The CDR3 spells CASSQEGAGLAGSLGGEQYF. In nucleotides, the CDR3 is TGCGCCAGCAGCCAAGAAGGTGCAGGACTAGCGGGGTCCCTCGGAGGGGAGCAGTACTTC.

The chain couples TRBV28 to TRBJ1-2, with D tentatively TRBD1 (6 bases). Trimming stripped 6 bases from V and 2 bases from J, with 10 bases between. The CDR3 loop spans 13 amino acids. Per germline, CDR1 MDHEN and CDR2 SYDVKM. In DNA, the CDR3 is TGTGCCAGCAGGTCCACAGGGAACTATGGCTACACCTTC. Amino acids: CASRSTGNYGYTF.

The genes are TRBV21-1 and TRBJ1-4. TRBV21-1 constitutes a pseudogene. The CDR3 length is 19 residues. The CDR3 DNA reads TGTGCCAGCAGCAAAGCGCATGACGACGGCGGGAGAGTGCATAGAGGACTGTTTTTT. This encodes CASSKAHDDGGRVHRGLFF.

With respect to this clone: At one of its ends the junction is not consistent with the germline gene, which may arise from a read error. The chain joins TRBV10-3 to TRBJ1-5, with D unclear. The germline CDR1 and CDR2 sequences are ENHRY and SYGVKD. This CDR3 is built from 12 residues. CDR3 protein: CATSKESQPQHF. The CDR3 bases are TGTGCCACCAGTAAAGAAAGTCAGCCCCAGCATTTT.

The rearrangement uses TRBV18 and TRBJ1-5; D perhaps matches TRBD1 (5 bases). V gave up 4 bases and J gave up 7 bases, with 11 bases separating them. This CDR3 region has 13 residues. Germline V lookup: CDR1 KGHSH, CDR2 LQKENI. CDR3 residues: CASSRDQRQPQHF. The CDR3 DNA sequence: TGTGCCAGCTCACGGGACCAGCGCCAGCCCCAGCATTTT.

This chain's CDR3 is CAWSYTGEITSNQPQHF. CDR3 nucleotide sequence: TGTGCCTGGAGCTACACAGGCGAGATAACCAGCAATCAGCCCCAGCATTTT. This chain joins TRBV30 and TRBJ1-5, with TRBD1 as a possible D gene (5 bases). Germline CDR1 reads GTSNPN; CDR2 reads SVGIG (reference sequence). CDR3 size: 17 residues. Trimming removed 3 bases at V and 1 base at J, with 19 bases between.

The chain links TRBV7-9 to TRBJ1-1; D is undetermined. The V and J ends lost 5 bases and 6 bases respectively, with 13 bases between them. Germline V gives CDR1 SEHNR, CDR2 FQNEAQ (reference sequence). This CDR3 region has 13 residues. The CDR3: CASSPGSSPEAFF. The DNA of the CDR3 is TGTGCCAGCAGCCCAGGTTCATCCCCTGAAGCTTTCTTT.

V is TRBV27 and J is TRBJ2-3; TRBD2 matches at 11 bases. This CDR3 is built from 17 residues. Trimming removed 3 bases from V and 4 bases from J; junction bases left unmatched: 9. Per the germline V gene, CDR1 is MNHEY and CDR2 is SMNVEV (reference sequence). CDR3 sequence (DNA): TGTGCCAGCAGTTTGCGGTTACTAGCGGGGGTCCCAGATACGCAGTATTTT. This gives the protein CASSLRLLAGVPDTQYF.

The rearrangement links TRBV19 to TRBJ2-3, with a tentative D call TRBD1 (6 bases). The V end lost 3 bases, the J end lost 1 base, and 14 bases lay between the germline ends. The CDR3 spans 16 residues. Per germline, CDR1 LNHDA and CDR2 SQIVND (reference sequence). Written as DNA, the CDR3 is TGTGCCAGTAGTATTAAACAGGGAAAGGGCACAGATACGCAGTATTTT. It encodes CASSIKQGKGTDTQYF.

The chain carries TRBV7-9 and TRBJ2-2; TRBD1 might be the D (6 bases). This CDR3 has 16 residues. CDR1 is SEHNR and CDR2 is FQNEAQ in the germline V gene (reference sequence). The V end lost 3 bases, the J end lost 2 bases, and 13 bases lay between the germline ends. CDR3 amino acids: CASSFDRSLNTGELFF. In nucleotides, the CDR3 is TGTGCCAGCAGCTTTGACAGGAGCTTAAACACCGGGGAGCTGTTTTTT.

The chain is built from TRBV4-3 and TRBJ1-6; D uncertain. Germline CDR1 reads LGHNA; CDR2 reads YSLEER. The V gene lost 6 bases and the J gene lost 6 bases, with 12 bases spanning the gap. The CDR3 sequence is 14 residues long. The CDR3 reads CASSREVPNSPLHF. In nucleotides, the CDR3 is TGCGCCAGCAGTCGGGAGGTACCTAATTCACCCCTCCACTTT.

The CDR3 nucleotides read TGTGCCAGCAGCCCCGGGCAATCGGGCTACGAGCAGTACTTC. This codes for CASSPGQSGYEQYF. The J gene is TRBJ2-7, the V gene TRBV5-5; no definite D call. Germline-derived CDR1 and CDR2 are SGHKS and YYEKEE (reference sequence). V shed 4 bases and J shed 3 bases, with 14 bases lying between them. This CDR3 has 14 residues.